The sample holds one count of the clone carrying this T cell receptor (beta chain). V lost 2 bases and J lost 0, with 7 bases in between. Germline V gives CDR1 MNHEY, CDR2 SMNVEV (reference sequence). The CDR3 covers 14 residues. This table comes from immunoSEQ multiplex PCR, and its TCRdb copy is limited to in-frame clones, with some not included. The sample holds about 250,000 clones, approximately 90% seen once. The sample is drawn from a study of blood T cell repertoires in COVID-19. The source of this sequence is a man aged 40-49 years who had recovered from COVID-19. Sequenced input: PBMCs or T cells enriched from blood (not recorded which). The J gene is TRBJ1-2, the V gene TRBV27, with D tentatively TRBD1 (5 bases). This CDR3 reads CASSLDRTNYGYTF. CDR3 nucleotide sequence: TGTGCCAGCAGTTTAGACAGAACTAACTATGGCTACACCTTC.